This is a list of T cell receptor beta chains from one sample in a study of blood T cells in healthy people across ages. One entry per CDR3 protein results from TCRdb running MiXCR on the 5' RACE reads. The profile covers about 1.4 million distinct CDR3 sequences, with 59% appearing a single time and approximately 7% taken by the ten largest. The sequenced material came from blood. The receptors derive from a man between 18 and 29 years old in good health. Each CDR3 is given with its conserved first and last residue. The order of the fields is clone size, J gene, D gene, V gene, CDR3 protein, CDR3 DNA. A D gene is named only where the DNA matches it firmly. For some rows the clone size is stated as once, few or many, or as a class when expanded; others skip it.

.,TRBJ1-1,TRBD1,TRBV18,CASSGQGTYTEAFF,TGTGCCAGCTCAGGACAGGGGACTTACACTGAAGCTTTCTTT
.,TRBJ1-5,.,TRBV6-1,CASSEVRGASNQPQHF,TGTGCCAGCAGTGAAGTAAGGGGGGCAAGCAATCAGCCCCAGCATTTT
few,TRBJ1-2,.,TRBV29-1,CSVDAGEYGYTF,TGCAGCGTTGACGCAGGGGAGTATGGCTACACCTTC
.,TRBJ1-4,.,TRBV7-2,CASRLGGEREKLFF,TGTGCCAGCAGATTAGGAGGGGAGCGAGAAAAACTGTTTTTT
once,TRBJ1-6,.,TRBV10-2,CASSVSLQTRVTPLHF,TGCGCCAGCAGTGTGTCATTACAGACGCGAGTTACACCCCTCCACTTT
.,TRBJ2-7,.,TRBV7-9,CASSPTDSEQYF,TGTGCCAGCAGCCCGACCGACAGCGAGCAGTACTTC
few,TRBJ2-7,TRBD1,TRBV3-1,CASSPRQGLTSEQYF,TGTGCCAGCAGCCCTCGACAGGGTCTTACGTCCGAGCAGTACTTC
.,TRBJ2-5,.,TRBV25-1,CASSDQGIRETQYF,TGTGCCAGCAGTGACCAGGGGATCCGAGAGACCCAGTACTTC
.,TRBJ2-5,TRBD2,TRBV13,CASSLGLGLASQETQYF,TGTGCCAGCAGCTTAGGACTTGGACTAGCGAGTCAAGAGACCCAGTACTTC
.,TRBJ1-2,TRBD1,TRBV10-3,CAISESGQGEGYTF,TGTGCCATCAGTGAGTCGGGACAGGGCGAGGGCTACACCTTC
.,TRBJ2-2,.,TRBV28,CASSNIEGLVSGELFF,TGTGCCAGCAGTAATATCGAGGGGTTGGTTTCCGGGGAGCTGTTTTTT
.,TRBJ2-3,.,TRBV20-1,CSARIPLGGTADTQYF,TGCAGTGCTAGAATCCCCTTAGGGGGGACCGCAGATACGCAGTATTTT
.,TRBJ2-7,.,TRBV10-3,CTMGRGATYEQYF,TGTACCATGGGCAGGGGAGCTACCTACGAGCAGTACTTC
.,TRBJ1-2,TRBD1,TRBV12-3/TRBV12-4,CASSDWTGATAYGYTF,TGTGCCAGCAGTGACTGGACAGGTGCTACAGCTTATGGCTACACCTTC
.,TRBJ1-4,.,TRBV5-1,CASSLEDTEKLFF,TGCGCCAGCAGCTTGGAAGACACAGAAAAACTGTTTTTT
.,TRBJ2-1,TRBD2,TRBV11-2,CASTPGGGRWDNEQFF,TGTGCCAGCACCCCTGGGGGCGGGAGGTGGGACAATGAGCAGTTCTTC
few,TRBJ1-5,.,TRBV14,CASSLHVRELPPRQPQHF,TGTGCCAGCAGCCTACACGTCCGGGAGCTACCTCCGAGACAGCCCCAGCATTTT
few,TRBJ1-2,TRBD1,TRBV4-2,CASSQTGGAYGYTF,TGTGCCAGCAGCCAGACAGGGGGCGCTTATGGCTACACCTTC
few,TRBJ1-2,.,TRBV2,CTSRRLVPGYTF,TGTACCAGTAGGCGTTTGGTACCCGGCTACACCTTC
.,TRBJ2-1,.,TRBV27,CASSPSTALEQFF,TGTGCCAGCAGTCCTTCGACAGCCCTAGAGCAGTTCTTC
.,TRBJ1-5,.,TRBV9,CASSVGTGPSQPQHF,TGTGCCAGCAGCGTAGGCACAGGGCCCAGTCAGCCCCAGCATTTT
.,TRBJ2-3,.,TRBV3-1,CASSQVKGGLDTDTQYF,TGTGCCAGCAGCCAAGTAAAGGGAGGTCTAGACACAGATACGCAGTATTTT
.,TRBJ2-7,TRBD2,TRBV20-1,CSARPPPGLAPYEQYF,TGCAGTGCTAGACCCCCCCCGGGACTAGCTCCCTACGAGCAGTACTTC
few,TRBJ2-3,.,TRBV27,CASRLMGTSTDTQYF,TGTGCCAGTCGGCTTATGGGGACTAGCACAGATACGCAGTATTTT